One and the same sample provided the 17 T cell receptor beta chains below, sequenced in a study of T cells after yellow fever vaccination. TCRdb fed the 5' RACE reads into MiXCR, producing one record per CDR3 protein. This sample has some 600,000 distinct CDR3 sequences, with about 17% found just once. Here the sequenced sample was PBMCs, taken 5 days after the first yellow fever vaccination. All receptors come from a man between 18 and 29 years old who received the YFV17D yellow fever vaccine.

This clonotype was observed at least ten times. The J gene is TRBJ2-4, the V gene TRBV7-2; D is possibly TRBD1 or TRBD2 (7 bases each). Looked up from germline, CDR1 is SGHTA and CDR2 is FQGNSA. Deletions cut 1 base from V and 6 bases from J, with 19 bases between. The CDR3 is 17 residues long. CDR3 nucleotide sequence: TGTGCCAGCAGCTTAGTCGTCAGGGGGGGCCCCGGAAACATTCAGTACTTC. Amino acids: CASSLVVRGGPGNIQYF.

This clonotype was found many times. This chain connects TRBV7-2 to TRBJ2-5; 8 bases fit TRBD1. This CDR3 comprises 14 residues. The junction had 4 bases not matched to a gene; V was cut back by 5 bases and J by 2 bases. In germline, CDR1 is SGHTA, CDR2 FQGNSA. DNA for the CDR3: TGTGCCAGCAGCGGGGGACAGGCACAAGAGACCCAGTACTTC. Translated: CASSGGQAQETQYF.

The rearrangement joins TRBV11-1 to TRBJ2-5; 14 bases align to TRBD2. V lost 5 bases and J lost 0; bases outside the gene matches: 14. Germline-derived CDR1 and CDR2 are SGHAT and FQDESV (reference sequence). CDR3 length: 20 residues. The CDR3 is CASSLPRLAGGAWDQETQYF. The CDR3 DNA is TGTGCCAGCAGCCTTCCCCGACTAGCGGGGGGGGCTTGGGACCAAGAGACCCAGTACTTC.

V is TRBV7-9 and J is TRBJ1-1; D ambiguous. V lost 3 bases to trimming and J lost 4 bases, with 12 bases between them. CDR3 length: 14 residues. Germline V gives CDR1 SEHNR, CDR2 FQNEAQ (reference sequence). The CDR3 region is CASSFLYGGTEAFF. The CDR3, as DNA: TGTGCCAGCAGCTTCCTTTATGGTGGCACTGAAGCTTTCTTT.

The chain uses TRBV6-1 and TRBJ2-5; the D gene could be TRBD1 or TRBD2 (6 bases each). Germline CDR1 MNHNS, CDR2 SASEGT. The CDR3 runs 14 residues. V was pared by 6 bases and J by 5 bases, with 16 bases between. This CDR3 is CASSHEGGAETQYF. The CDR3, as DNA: TGTGCCAGCAGCCACGAGGGGGGTGCGGAGACCCAGTACTTC.

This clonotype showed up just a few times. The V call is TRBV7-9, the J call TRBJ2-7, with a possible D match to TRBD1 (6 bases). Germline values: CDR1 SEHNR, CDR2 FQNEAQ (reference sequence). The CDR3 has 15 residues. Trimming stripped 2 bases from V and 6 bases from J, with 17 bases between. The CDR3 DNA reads TGTGCCAGCAGCTTACCTTTGGGGGCGCCCCCCGAGCAGTACTTC. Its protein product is CASSLPLGAPPEQYF.

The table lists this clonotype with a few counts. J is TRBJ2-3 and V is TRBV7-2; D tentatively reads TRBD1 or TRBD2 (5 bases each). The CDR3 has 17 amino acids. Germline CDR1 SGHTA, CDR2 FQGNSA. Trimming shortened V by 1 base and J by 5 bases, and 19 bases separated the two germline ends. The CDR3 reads CASSLELVGPRQDTQYF. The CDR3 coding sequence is TGTGCCAGCAGCTTAGAGCTCGTGGGACCAAGGCAAGATACGCAGTATTTT.

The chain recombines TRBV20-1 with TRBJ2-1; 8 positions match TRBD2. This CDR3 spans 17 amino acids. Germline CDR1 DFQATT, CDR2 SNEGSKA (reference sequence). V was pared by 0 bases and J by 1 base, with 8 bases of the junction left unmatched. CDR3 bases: TGCAGTGCTAGAGATCGGAGGGGACTAGTATCCTACAATGAGCAGTTCTTC. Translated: CSARDRRGLVSYNEQFF.

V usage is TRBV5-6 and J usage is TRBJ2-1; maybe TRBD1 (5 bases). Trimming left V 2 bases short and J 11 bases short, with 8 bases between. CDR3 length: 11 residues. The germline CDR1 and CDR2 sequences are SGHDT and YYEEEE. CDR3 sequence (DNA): TGTGCCAGCAGCTTCGCAGGGAAGCAGTTCTTC. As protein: CASSFAGKQFF.

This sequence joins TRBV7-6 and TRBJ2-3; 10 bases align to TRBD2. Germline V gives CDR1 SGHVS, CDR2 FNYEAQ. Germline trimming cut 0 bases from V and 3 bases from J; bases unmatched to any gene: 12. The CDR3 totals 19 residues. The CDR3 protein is CASSLADTSGELGTDTQYF. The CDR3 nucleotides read TGTGCCAGCAGCTTAGCGGATACTAGCGGGGAATTGGGGACAGATACGCAGTATTTT.

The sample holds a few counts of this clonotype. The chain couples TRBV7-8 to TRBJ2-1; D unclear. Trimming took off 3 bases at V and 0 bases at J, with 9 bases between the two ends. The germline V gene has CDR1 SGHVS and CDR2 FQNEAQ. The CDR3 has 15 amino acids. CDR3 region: CASSFRTPSYNEQFF. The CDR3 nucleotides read TGTGCCAGCAGCTTTCGGACCCCCTCCTACAATGAGCAGTTCTTC.

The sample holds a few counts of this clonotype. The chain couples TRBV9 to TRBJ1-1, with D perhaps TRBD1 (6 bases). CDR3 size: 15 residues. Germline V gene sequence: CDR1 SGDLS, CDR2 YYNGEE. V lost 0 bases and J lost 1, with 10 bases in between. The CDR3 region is CASSVEGGANTEAFF. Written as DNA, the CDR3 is TGTGCCAGCAGCGTAGAGGGGGGCGCGAACACTGAAGCTTTCTTT.

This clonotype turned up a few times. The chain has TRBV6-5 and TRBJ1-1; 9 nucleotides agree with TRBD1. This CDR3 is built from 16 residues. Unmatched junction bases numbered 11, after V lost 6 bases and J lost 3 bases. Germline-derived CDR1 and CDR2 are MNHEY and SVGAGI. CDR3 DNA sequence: TGTGCCAGCAGCTATACAGGGGGCAGTAAGGACACTGAAGCTTTCTTT. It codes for CASSYTGGSKDTEAFF.

As DNA, the CDR3 is TGTGCCAGCAGGCGACCCCGACAGGGGATTGCACCCCTCCACTTT. Its translation: CASRRPRQGIAPLHF. The V gene is TRBV7-2, the J gene TRBJ1-6; 8 bases match TRBD1. The CDR3 consists of 15 residues. The trim removed 6 bases at V and 11 bases at J, leaving 12 bases unmatched. Germline CDR1 reads SGHTA; CDR2 reads FQGNSA.

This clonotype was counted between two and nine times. This CDR3 is CASSSQDRVHETQYF. The DNA of the CDR3 is TGTGCCAGCAGTTCCCAAGACAGGGTACACGAGACCCAGTACTTC. The chain combines TRBV12-3 or TRBV12-4 with TRBJ2-5; 7 nucleotides match TRBD1. This CDR3 has 15 residues. The trim removed 4 bases at V and 5 bases at J, leaving 10 bases unmatched.

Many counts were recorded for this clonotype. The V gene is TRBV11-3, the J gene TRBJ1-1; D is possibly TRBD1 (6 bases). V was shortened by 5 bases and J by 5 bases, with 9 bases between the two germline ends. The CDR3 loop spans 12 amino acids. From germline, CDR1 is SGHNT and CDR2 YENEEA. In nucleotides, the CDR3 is TGTGCCAGCAGCCCGGGGGCTACTGAAGCTTTCTTT. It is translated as CASSPGATEAFF.

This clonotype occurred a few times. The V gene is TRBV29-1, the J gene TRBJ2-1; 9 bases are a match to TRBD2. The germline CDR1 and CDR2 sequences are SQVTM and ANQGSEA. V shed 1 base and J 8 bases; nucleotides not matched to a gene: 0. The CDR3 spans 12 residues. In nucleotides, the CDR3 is TGCAGCGTTGAAGTAGCGGGGGATGAGCAGTTCTTC. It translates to CSVEVAGDEQFF.